This is a list of T cell receptor beta chains from one sample in a study of blood T cell repertoires in COVID-19. The method was immunoSEQ multiplex PCR; TCRdb's version includes in-frame clones alone and lacks a portion of them. Here the sample spans roughly 400,000 clones, roughly 90% being singletons. The sequenced material came from PBMCs or T cells enriched from blood (not recorded which). The receptor source for this set is a woman under 30 who had been exposed to COVID-19. Both conserved end residues are part of each CDR3. D genes are given only for firm matches. Clone size appears in some rows only: once, few, many, or a class for an expanded clone.

d_call: .
v_call: TRBV25-1
clone_size: .
j_call: TRBJ2-2
cdr3_nt: TGTGCCAGCAGCCCACAGGGATACACCGGGGAGCTGTTTTTT
cdr3_aa: CASSPQGYTGELFF

d_call: TRBD1
v_call: TRBV28
clone_size: .
j_call: TRBJ1-2
cdr3_nt: TGTGCCAGCAGTTCTCCGGGACAGGGGAACTATGGCTACACCTTC
cdr3_aa: CASSSPGQGNYGYTF

d_call: TRBD1
v_call: TRBV9
clone_size: .
j_call: TRBJ1-1
cdr3_nt: TGTGCCAGCAGCCCGGGACAGGGAGTTGCCGCTGAAGCTTTCTTT
cdr3_aa: CASSPGQGVAAEAFF

d_call: TRBD2
v_call: TRBV5-1
clone_size: .
j_call: TRBJ2-5
cdr3_nt: TGCGCCAGCAGCTTGGATGTAGCGGGGGGGCACCAGACCCAGTACTTC
cdr3_aa: CASSLDVAGGHQTQYF

d_call: .
v_call: TRBV29-1
clone_size: .
j_call: TRBJ2-7
cdr3_nt: TGCAGCGTTGAAATGGGCTTCTACGAGCAGTACTTC
cdr3_aa: CSVEMGFYEQYF

d_call: TRBD2
v_call: TRBV7-9
clone_size: .
j_call: TRBJ2-7
cdr3_nt: TGTGCCAGCAGCTTAGCTTTTAGCGGGGTTGGGAGCTCCTACGAGCAGTACTTC
cdr3_aa: CASSLAFSGVGSSYEQYF

d_call: TRBD1
v_call: TRBV18
clone_size: .
j_call: TRBJ2-7
cdr3_nt: TGTGCCAGCTCGCCAGCCACAGGGGCCTACGAGCAGTACTTC
cdr3_aa: CASSPATGAYEQYF

d_call: .
v_call: TRBV6-4
clone_size: .
j_call: TRBJ2-2
cdr3_nt: TGTGCCAGCAGTGCCTCTAGCGCCACGAACACCGGGGAGCTGTTTTTT
cdr3_aa: CASSASSATNTGELFF

d_call: TRBD1
v_call: TRBV7-2
clone_size: many
j_call: TRBJ2-3
cdr3_nt: TGTGCCAGCAGCCGCGGACAGGACACAGATACGCAGTATTTT
cdr3_aa: CASSRGQDTDTQYF

d_call: TRBD2
v_call: TRBV7-6
clone_size: once
j_call: TRBJ2-2
cdr3_nt: TGTGCCAGCAGCTTAACCTCCCGGGGAGGGCCCATCGTTAACACCGGGGAGCTGTTTTTT
cdr3_aa: CASSLTSRGGPIVNTGELFF

d_call: TRBD2
v_call: TRBV5-1
clone_size: .
j_call: TRBJ2-3
cdr3_nt: TGCGCCAGCACTCAAGGGTCTGCGGGAGGAGTGACAGATACGCAGTATTTT
cdr3_aa: CASTQGSAGGVTDTQYF

d_call: .
v_call: TRBV13
clone_size: .
j_call: TRBJ2-1
cdr3_nt: TGTGCCAGCAGCTTCGCGGCCTACAATGAGCAGTTCTTC
cdr3_aa: CASSFAAYNEQFF

d_call: TRBD1
v_call: TRBV5-1
clone_size: .
j_call: TRBJ2-1
cdr3_nt: TGCGCCAGCAGCTTGGCCGGGACAGGACCCAATGAGCAGTTCTTC
cdr3_aa: CASSLAGTGPNEQFF

d_call: .
v_call: TRBV28
clone_size: .
j_call: TRBJ2-3
cdr3_nt: TGTGCCAGCACCACAAATCCACGACTAGTCCAACTCACAGATACGCAGTATTTT
cdr3_aa: CASTTNPRLVQLTDTQYF

d_call: .
v_call: TRBV6-4
clone_size: many
j_call: TRBJ1-6
cdr3_nt: TGTGCCAGCAGGGCGGCAGGGCACTTT
cdr3_aa: CASRAAGHF

d_call: TRBD1
v_call: TRBV14
clone_size: .
j_call: TRBJ2-7
cdr3_nt: TGTGCCAGCAGCGCACAGGGGAACGAGCAGTACTTC
cdr3_aa: CASSAQGNEQYF

d_call: .
v_call: TRBV19
clone_size: .
j_call: TRBJ1-2
cdr3_nt: TGTGCCAGCACTAAAGACCCCCGGGGGGACTATGGCTACACCTTC
cdr3_aa: CASTKDPRGDYGYTF

d_call: .
v_call: TRBV19
clone_size: .
j_call: TRBJ1-2
cdr3_nt: TGTGCCAGTAGTATCCAGGGATTCGGCTACACCTTC
cdr3_aa: CASSIQGFGYTF

d_call: TRBD1
v_call: TRBV28
clone_size: .
j_call: TRBJ1-1
cdr3_nt: TGTGCTGCGGACGATCGGACAGGGGTGACTGAAGCTTTCTTT
cdr3_aa: CAADDRTGVTEAFF

d_call: TRBD2
v_call: TRBV11-2
clone_size: .
j_call: TRBJ2-7
cdr3_nt: TGTGCCAGCAGCTTAGCGTTAGCGGGGGCACCCTACGAGCAGTACTTC
cdr3_aa: CASSLALAGAPYEQYF

d_call: .
v_call: TRBV7-9
clone_size: once
j_call: TRBJ2-7
cdr3_nt: TGTGCCAGCAGCTTAGTGAGAGGTATTGCCGAGCAGTACTTC
cdr3_aa: CASSLVRGIAEQYF

d_call: TRBD2
v_call: TRBV7-8
clone_size: .
j_call: TRBJ2-1
cdr3_nt: TGTGCCAGCAGCTTAGCTTACCTAGCGGGGGCCTCGAATGAGCAGTTCTTC
cdr3_aa: CASSLAYLAGASNEQFF

d_call: .
v_call: TRBV5-1
clone_size: .
j_call: TRBJ1-4
cdr3_nt: TGCGCCAGAAATAGCTACAGGGTTCTAGAAGAAAAACTGTTTTTT
cdr3_aa: CARNSYRVLEEKLFF

d_call: .
v_call: TRBV4-1
clone_size: .
j_call: TRBJ1-1
cdr3_nt: TGCGCCAGCAGCCAAGCAGAGGCTTTGAACACTGAAGCTTTCTTT
cdr3_aa: CASSQAEALNTEAFF

d_call: TRBD1
v_call: TRBV28
clone_size: many
j_call: TRBJ1-1
cdr3_nt: TGTGCCAGCAGGGCTACAGGGGGCACTGAAGCTTTCTTT
cdr3_aa: CASRATGGTEAFF

d_call: .
v_call: TRBV12-3/TRBV12-4
clone_size: .
j_call: TRBJ1-1
cdr3_nt: TGTGCCAGCAAAGCGGGCACTGAAGCTTTCTTT
cdr3_aa: CASKAGTEAFF

d_call: TRBD2
v_call: TRBV6-5
clone_size: .
j_call: TRBJ2-7
cdr3_nt: TGTGCCAGCAGGGCGGCCGGGACTAGTAGATACGAGCAGTACTTC
cdr3_aa: CASRAAGTSRYEQYF

d_call: .
v_call: TRBV19
clone_size: .
j_call: TRBJ2-2
cdr3_nt: TGTGCCAGTATTGGTCTAGCGAACACCGGGGAGCTGTTTTTT
cdr3_aa: CASIGLANTGELFF

d_call: .
v_call: TRBV7-9
clone_size: .
j_call: TRBJ2-4
cdr3_nt: TGTGCCAGCAGCTTAGATGGCGGCACGGAGAGAAACATTCAGTACTTC
cdr3_aa: CASSLDGGTERNIQYF

d_call: .
v_call: TRBV18
clone_size: .
j_call: TRBJ1-1
cdr3_nt: TGTGCCAGCTCACCACCGGGGGCGAACACTGAAGCTTTCTTT
cdr3_aa: CASSPPGANTEAFF

d_call: TRBD2
v_call: TRBV5-6
clone_size: .
j_call: TRBJ2-2
cdr3_nt: TGTGCCAGCAGCTGGGGGGGACTAGTGTCTAACACCGGGGAGCTGTTTTTT
cdr3_aa: CASSWGGLVSNTGELFF

d_call: TRBD2
v_call: TRBV5-1
clone_size: .
j_call: TRBJ2-7
cdr3_nt: TGCGCCAGCAGCCTCGGGACTAGCGGGGCTCGGGACTACGAGCAGTACTTC
cdr3_aa: CASSLGTSGARDYEQYF

d_call: TRBD2
v_call: TRBV7-9
clone_size: .
j_call: TRBJ2-7
cdr3_nt: TGTGCCAGCAGCTTAGCTGGGACTAGCGGGGACGAGCAGTACTTC
cdr3_aa: CASSLAGTSGDEQYF